The 21 T cell receptor beta chains given below trace back to one sample, sequenced in a study of ipilimumab plus nivolumab after autologous stem cell transplantation (dated by TCRdb to the early 2020s). The library came from the immunoSEQ multiplex PCR assay. As stored in TCRdb, this immuneACCESS dataset retains in-frame rearrangements with V and J assigned. A fraction of the clones does not appear; measured against another copy, unresolved V genes explain less than half of the discrepancy, and the remainder lacks a known reason. Counted in this sample were about 17,000 clones; more than 60% of them appeared once. The top ten clonotypes cover about 40% of the sample. This sample comprised PBMCs, obtained in a trial of ipilimumab plus nivolumab as post-transplant consolidation. These receptor sequences come from a male donor with diffuse large B-cell lymphoma.

The rearrangement uses TRBV6-1 and TRBJ1-3; weak D call: TRBD1 (6 bases). The CDR3 runs 18 residues. Germline V gives CDR1 MNHNS, CDR2 SASEGT. The V end was cut by 0 bases, the J end by 3 bases, with 18 bases between. For the CDR3, the DNA is TGTGCCAGCAGTGAAGCGCTTCGGGGTAGGGGGTTTGGAAACACCATATATTTT. Its translation is CASSEALRGRGFGNTIYF.

The chain recombines TRBV19 with TRBJ2-5, with D perhaps TRBD1 (6 bases). The DNA matches TRBJ2-7 better at its end, which makes the J call doubtful. Germline CDR1 and CDR2: LNHDA and SQIVND (reference sequence). CDR3 length equals 15 residues. CDR3 region: CASSALQGGGYEQYF. CDR3 sequence (DNA): TGTGCCAGTAGTGCCTTACAGGGTGGTGGCTACGAGCAGTACTTC.

This rearrangement joins TRBV4-1 to TRBJ1-4; 10 positions agree with TRBD1. Germline V gene sequence: CDR1 MGHRA, CDR2 YSYEKL. The trim removed 4 bases at V and 7 bases at J, leaving 3 bases unmatched. The CDR3 loop spans 14 amino acids. CDR3 DNA: TGCGCCAGCAGCCCGACAGGGGGCTTTGAAAAACTGTTTTTT. It encodes CASSPTGGFEKLFF.

The sample holds a few counts of this clone. The rearrangement joins TRBV25-1 to TRBJ2-6; D is possibly TRBD1 (5 bases). In germline, CDR1 is MGHDK, CDR2 SYGVNS. There are 16 residues in the CDR3. V lost 5 bases to trimming and J lost 2 bases, with 13 bases between them. The CDR3 nucleotides are TGTGCCAGCAGTTTAACAGGCGATACTGGGGCCAACGTCCTGACTTTC. Protein product: CASSLTGDTGANVLTF.

The gene calls are TRBV28 and TRBJ2-1; D is unresolved. The CDR3 totals 15 residues. Trimming removed 2 bases at V and 5 bases at J, with 13 bases between. Looked up from germline, CDR1 is MDHEN and CDR2 is SYDVKM. Here the CDR3 reads CASSLVYMVHNEQFF. In DNA form, the CDR3 reads TGTGCCAGCAGTTTAGTATATATGGTGCACAATGAGCAGTTCTTC.

The CDR3 reads CASLAAANTEAFF. In nucleotides, the CDR3 is TGTGCCAGCTTAGCCGCCGCGAACACTGAAGCTTTCTTT. The rearrangement joins TRBV7-9 to TRBJ1-1; D gene uncertain. From germline, CDR1 is SEHNR and CDR2 FQNEAQ (reference sequence). This CDR3 is 13 amino acids long. Trimming shortened V by 8 bases and J by 1 base, and 11 bases separated the two germline ends.

This chain links TRBV4-1 with TRBJ1-4; 9 bases fit TRBD1. CDR1 and CDR2 from the germline V gene are MGHRA and YSYEKL. The CDR3 has 16 residues. The J segment lost 5 bases and the V segment lost 1 base, leaving 5 bases of the junction unmatched. The CDR3 DNA reads TGCGCCAGCAGCCAAGGGGGGACAGGGAGGAATGAAAAACTGTTTTTT. Its translation is CASSQGGTGRNEKLFF.

The chain has TRBV29-1 and TRBJ1-2, with TRBD1 matching over 9 bases. The trim removed 4 bases at V and 8 bases at J, leaving 8 bases unmatched. Germline V gene data show CDR1 as SQVTM and CDR2 as ANQGSEA. The CDR3 extends over 13 amino acids. The CDR3 DNA reads as TGCAGCGTTGCATGGGGGACAGGGACCGGCTACACCTTC. Its translation is CSVAWGTGTGYTF.

The chain employs TRBV7-3 and TRBJ2-3; 8 bases match TRBD2. Germline V gene sequence: CDR1 SGHTA, CDR2 FQGTGA. The CDR3 is 16 amino acids. J lost 8 bases, V lost 5 bases, and 15 bases had no gene match. The CDR3 here is CASSASSGPGGGTQYF. In nucleotides, the CDR3 is TGTGCCAGCAGCGCCTCTAGCGGGCCCGGAGGTGGTACGCAGTATTTT. Complete variable domain (other parts from reference TRBV7-3 and TRBJ2-3): GAGVSQTPSNKVTEKGKYVELRCDPISGHTALYWYRQSLGQGPEFLIYFQGTGAADDSGLPNDRFFAVRPEGSVSTLKIQRTERGDSAVYLCASSASSGPGGGTQYFGPGTRLTVL.

The rearrangement joins TRBV30 to TRBJ1-1; tentative D call: TRBD1 (5 bases). The CDR3 sequence is 17 residues long. CDR1 is GTSNPN, CDR2 SVGIG, per germline (reference sequence). Trimming removed 0 bases from V and 1 base from J, with 18 bases in between. The CDR3 DNA reads TGTGCCTGGAGTGTTTGGGGGACGGGTACTCGGAACACTGAAGCTTTCTTT. Residues: CAWSVWGTGTRNTEAFF.

The CDR3 spells CASSLGGYGYTF. The CDR3, as DNA: TGTGCCAGCAGCTTAGGGGGCTATGGCTACACCTTC. The rearrangement uses TRBV11-1 and TRBJ1-2, with D unclear. This CDR3 is built from 12 residues. Germline V lookup: CDR1 SGHAT, CDR2 FQDESV (reference sequence). With 1 base removed from V and 4 bases from J, the gap between germline ends came to 4 bases.

This chain uses TRBV11-3 with TRBJ1-1; D is unclear. Germline V gene data show CDR1 as SGHNT and CDR2 as YENEEA. The CDR3 is made up of 14 amino acids. The germline V and J ends were trimmed by 5 bases and 7 bases, with 17 bases remaining between them. The CDR3 loop is CASSPRSLAVEAFF. The CDR3 bases are TGTGCCAGCAGCCCCAGGTCTCTAGCCGTTGAAGCTTTCTTT.

V is TRBV9 and J is TRBJ2-7; TRBD2 matches 10 bases. Looked up from germline, CDR1 is SGDLS and CDR2 is YYNGEE. The CDR3 contains 15 residues. The J segment lost 2 bases and the V segment lost 1 base, leaving 3 bases of the junction unmatched. The CDR3 loop is CASSVTSGDTYEQYF. CDR3 in DNA: TGTGCCAGCAGCGTAACTAGCGGGGACACCTACGAGCAGTACTTC.

The gene calls are TRBV10-3 and TRBJ2-7; possible D gene TRBD2, 5 bases. V gave up 6 bases and J gave up 1 base, with 16 bases separating them. In germline, CDR1 is ENHRY, CDR2 SYGVKD. This CDR3 has 15 residues. The CDR3 sequence is CAISPGIERSYEQYF. As DNA, the CDR3 is TGTGCCATCAGCCCCGGGATAGAAAGGTCCTACGAGCAGTACTTC.

This clone was counted between two and nine times. The V gene is TRBV5-1, the J gene TRBJ2-2, with D unresolved. The germline V gene encodes CDR1 SGHRS and CDR2 YFSETQ. Between the trimmed V and J ends, which lost 4 bases and 7 bases, there was a span of 8 bases. The CDR3 loop spans 12 amino acids. For the CDR3, the DNA is TGCGCCAGCAGCCAAGATTACGGGGAGCTGTTTTTT. Amino acid sequence: CASSQDYGELFF.

This clone occurred once. The chain uses TRBV7-9 and TRBJ2-7, with TRBD1 matching 10 bases. The germline V gene encodes CDR1 SEHNR and CDR2 FQNEAQ (reference sequence). After removal of 2 bases from V and 4 bases from J, the junction contained 8 bases not matched to a gene. The CDR3 runs to 16 residues. The CDR3 coding sequence is TGTGCCAGCAGCTTACCGACAGGGGGCAAAGGATACGAGCAGTACTTC. This encodes CASSLPTGGKGYEQYF. The whole variable domain, filled in from reference TRBV7-9 and TRBJ2-7, reads DTGVSQNPRHKITKRGQNVTFRCDPISEHNRLYWYRQTLGQGPEFLTYFQNEAQLEKSRLLSDRFSAERPKGSFSTLEIQRTEQGDSAMYLCASSLPTGGKGYEQYFGPGTRLTVT.

The chain carries TRBV4-1 and TRBJ2-5; TRBD2 matches 13 bases. Germline CDR1 is MGHRA and CDR2 is YSYEKL. This CDR3 is built from 15 residues. With 4 bases clipped from V and 6 bases from J, the junction kept 5 bases outside the gene matches. Here the CDR3 DNA reads TGCGCCAGCAGCCCCGGACTAGCGGGAGTGAAGACCCAGTACTTC. Translated: CASSPGLAGVKTQYF.

The rearrangement joins TRBV19 to TRBJ2-1; D not resolved. The V gene's germline CDR1 is LNHDA and CDR2 SQIVND (reference sequence). The V end lost 4 bases, the J end lost 0 bases, and 10 bases lay between the germline ends. The CDR3 is made up of 15 amino acids. The CDR3 is CASSTDPSSYNEQFF. CDR3 bases: TGTGCCAGTAGTACGGACCCAAGCTCCTACAATGAGCAGTTCTTC.

This chain uses TRBV19 with TRBJ2-2; 9 nucleotides align to TRBD1. The CDR3 spans 14 residues. The germline V gene has CDR1 LNHDA and CDR2 SQIVND (reference sequence). Trimming took 8 bases from V and 6 from J; bases not matched to a gene: 7. The CDR3 loop is CASQAGQGSGELFF. Written as DNA, the CDR3 is TGTGCCAGTCAAGCGGGACAGGGCTCCGGGGAGCTGTTTTTT.

The genes are TRBV7-9 and TRBJ2-7; possibly TRBD2 for D (6 bases). Trimming removed 2 bases from V and 6 bases from J, with 23 bases in between. Germline values: CDR1 SEHNR, CDR2 FQNEAQ (reference sequence). This CDR3 contains 17 residues. CDR3 protein: CASSLFGGDAGLGEQYF. The DNA for the CDR3 is TGTGCCAGCAGCTTATTCGGCGGGGACGCCGGGTTGGGCGAGCAGTACTTC. The variable domain in full, completed from reference TRBV7-9 and TRBJ2-7, reads DTGVSQNPRHKITKRGQNVTFRCDPISEHNRLYWYRQTLGQGPEFLTYFQNEAQLEKSRLLSDRFSAERPKGSFSTLEIQRTEQGDSAMYLCASSLFGGDAGLGEQYFGPGTRLTVT.

This clone was picked up a small number of times. The chain combines TRBV9 with TRBJ1-2; tentatively, D is TRBD1 (5 bases). This CDR3 is built from 15 residues. V was trimmed by 3 bases and J by 5 bases, leaving 17 bases between them. Germline CDR1 and CDR2: SGDLS and YYNGEE. DNA of the CDR3: TGTGCCAGCAGCGGCCGGGACGGTATTATATATGGCTACACCTTC. Residues: CASSGRDGIIYGYTF.